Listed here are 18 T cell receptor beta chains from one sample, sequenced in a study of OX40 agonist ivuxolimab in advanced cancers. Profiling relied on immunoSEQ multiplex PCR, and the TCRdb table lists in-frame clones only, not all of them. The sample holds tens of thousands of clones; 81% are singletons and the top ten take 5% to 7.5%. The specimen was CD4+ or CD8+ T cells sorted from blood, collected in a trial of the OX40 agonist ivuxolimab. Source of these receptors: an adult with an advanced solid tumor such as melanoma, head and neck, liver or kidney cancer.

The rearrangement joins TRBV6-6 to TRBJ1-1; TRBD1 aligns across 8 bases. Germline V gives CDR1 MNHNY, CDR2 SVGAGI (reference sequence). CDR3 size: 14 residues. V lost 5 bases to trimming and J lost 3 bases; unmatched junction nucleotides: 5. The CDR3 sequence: CASSRTGPYTEAFF. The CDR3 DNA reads TGTGCCAGCAGTAGGACAGGGCCATACACTGAAGCTTTCTTT.

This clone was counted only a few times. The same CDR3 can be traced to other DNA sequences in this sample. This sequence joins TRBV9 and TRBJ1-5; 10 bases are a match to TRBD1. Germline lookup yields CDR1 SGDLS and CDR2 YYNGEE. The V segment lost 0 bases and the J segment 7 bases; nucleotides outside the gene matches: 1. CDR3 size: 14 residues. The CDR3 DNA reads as TGTGCCAGCAGCGTAGAGGGACAGGGGCAGCCCCAGCATTTT. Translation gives CASSVEGQGQPQHF.

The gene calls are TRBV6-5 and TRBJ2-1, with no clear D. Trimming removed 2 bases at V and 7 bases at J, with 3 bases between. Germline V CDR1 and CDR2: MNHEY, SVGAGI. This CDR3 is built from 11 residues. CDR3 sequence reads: CASSYMNEQFF. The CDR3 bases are TGTGCCAGCAGTTACATGAATGAGCAGTTCTTC.

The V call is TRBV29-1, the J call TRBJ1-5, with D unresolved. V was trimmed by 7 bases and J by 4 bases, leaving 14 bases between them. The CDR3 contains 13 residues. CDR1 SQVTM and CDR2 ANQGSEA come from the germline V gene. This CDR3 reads CSALDGTNQPQHF. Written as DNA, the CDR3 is TGCAGCGCCCTGGACGGAACTAATCAGCCCCAGCATTTT.

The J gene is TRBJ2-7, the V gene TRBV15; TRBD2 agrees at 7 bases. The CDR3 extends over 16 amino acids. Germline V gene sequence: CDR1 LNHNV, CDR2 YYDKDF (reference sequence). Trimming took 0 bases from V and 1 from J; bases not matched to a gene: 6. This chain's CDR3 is CATSRDRGGGSYEQYV. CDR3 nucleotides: TGTGCCACCAGCAGAGATAGGGGCGGGGGATCCTACGAGCAGTACGTC.

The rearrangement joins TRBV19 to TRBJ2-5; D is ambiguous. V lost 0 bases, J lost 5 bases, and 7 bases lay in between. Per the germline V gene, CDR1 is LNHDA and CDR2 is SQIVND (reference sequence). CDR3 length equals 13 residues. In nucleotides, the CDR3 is TGTGCCAGTAGTATAGATGGGATGGAGACCCAGTACTTC. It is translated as CASSIDGMETQYF. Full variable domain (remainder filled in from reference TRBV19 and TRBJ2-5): DGGITQSPKYLFRKEGQNVTLSCEQNLNHDAMYWYRQDPGQGLRLIYYSQIVNDFQKGDIAEGYSVSREKKESFPLTVTSAQKNPTAFYLCASSIDGMETQYFGPGTRLLVL.

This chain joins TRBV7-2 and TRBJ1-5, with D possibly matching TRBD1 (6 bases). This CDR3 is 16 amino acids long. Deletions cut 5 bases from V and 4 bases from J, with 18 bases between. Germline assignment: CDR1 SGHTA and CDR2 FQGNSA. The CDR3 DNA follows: TGTGCCAGCAGCCCCGGGACACGACATTCTAATCAGCCCCAGCATTTT. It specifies CASSPGTRHSNQPQHF.

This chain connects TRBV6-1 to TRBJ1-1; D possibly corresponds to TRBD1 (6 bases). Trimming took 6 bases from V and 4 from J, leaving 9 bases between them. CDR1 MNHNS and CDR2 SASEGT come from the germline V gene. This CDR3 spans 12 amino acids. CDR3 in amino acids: CASSPGVTEAFF. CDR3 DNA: TGTGCCAGCAGCCCAGGGGTCACTGAAGCTTTCTTT.

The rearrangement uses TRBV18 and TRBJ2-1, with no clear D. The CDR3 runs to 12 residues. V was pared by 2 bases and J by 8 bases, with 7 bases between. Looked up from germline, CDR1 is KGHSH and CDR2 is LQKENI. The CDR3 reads CASSPVIDEQFF. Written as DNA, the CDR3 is TGTGCCAGCTCACCAGTTATCGATGAGCAGTTCTTC.

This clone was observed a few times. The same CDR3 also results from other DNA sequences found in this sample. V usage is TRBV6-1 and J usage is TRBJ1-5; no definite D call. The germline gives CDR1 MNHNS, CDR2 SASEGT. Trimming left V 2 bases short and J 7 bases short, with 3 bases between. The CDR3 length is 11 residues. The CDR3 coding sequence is TGTGCCAGCAGTGAAACCCAGCCCCAGCATTTT. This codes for CASSETQPQHF.

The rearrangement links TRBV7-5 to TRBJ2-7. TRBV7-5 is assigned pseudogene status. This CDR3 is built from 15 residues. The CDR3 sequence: CVRSLVPGFGYEQYV. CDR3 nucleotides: TGTGTCAGAAGCTTAGTCCCCGGTTTTGGCTACGAGCAGTACGTC.

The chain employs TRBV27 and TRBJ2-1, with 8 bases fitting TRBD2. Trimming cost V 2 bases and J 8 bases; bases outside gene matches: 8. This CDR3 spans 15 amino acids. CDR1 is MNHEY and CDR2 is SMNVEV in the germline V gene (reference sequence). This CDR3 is CASSLVAGIGDEQFF. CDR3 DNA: TGTGCCAGCAGTTTAGTAGCGGGGATCGGAGATGAGCAGTTCTTC.

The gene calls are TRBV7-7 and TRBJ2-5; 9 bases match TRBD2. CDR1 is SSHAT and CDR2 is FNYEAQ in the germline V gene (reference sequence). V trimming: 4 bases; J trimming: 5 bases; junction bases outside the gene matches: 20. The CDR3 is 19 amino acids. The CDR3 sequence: CASSSLPAGGGGGYETQYF. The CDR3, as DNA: TGTGCCAGCAGCTCCCTCCCGGCGGGCGGGGGGGGAGGATACGAGACCCAGTACTTC.

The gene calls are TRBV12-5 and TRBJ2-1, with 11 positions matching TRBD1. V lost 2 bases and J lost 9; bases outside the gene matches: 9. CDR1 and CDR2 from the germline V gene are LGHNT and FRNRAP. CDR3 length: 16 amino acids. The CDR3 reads CASGLSPGQGGSEQFF. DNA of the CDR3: TGTGCTAGTGGTTTGAGCCCGGGACAGGGGGGAAGTGAGCAGTTCTTC.

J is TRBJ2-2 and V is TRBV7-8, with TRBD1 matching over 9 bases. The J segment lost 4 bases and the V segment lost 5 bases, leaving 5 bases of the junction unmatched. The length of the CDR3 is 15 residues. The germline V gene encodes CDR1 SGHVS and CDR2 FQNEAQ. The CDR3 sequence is CASSLRDRVTGELFF. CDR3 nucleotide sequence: TGTGCCAGCAGCCTCCGGGACAGGGTCACCGGGGAGCTGTTTTTT.

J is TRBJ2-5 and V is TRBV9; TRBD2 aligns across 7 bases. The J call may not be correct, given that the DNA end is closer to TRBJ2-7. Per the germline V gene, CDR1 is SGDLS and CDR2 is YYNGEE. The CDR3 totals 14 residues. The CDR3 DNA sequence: TGTGCCAGCAGCGCCGGCGGGAGCTCCTACGAGCAGTACTTC. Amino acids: CASSAGGSSYEQYF.

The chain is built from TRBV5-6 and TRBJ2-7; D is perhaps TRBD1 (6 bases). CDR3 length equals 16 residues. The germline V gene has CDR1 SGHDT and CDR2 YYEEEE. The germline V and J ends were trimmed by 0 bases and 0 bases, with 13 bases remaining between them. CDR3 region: CASSLEGVDSSYEQYF. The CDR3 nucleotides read TGTGCCAGCAGCTTGGAGGGGGTGGACAGCTCCTACGAGCAGTACTTC.

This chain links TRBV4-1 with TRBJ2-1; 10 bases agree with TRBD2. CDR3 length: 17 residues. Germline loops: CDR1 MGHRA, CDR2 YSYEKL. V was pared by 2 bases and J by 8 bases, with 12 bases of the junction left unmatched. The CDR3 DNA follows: TGCGCCAGCAGCCAAACCAGAGCGGGAGGGCCGGGTGATGAGCAGTTCTTC. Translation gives CASSQTRAGGPGDEQFF.